Presented here are 31 T cell receptor beta chains from one specimen sequenced in a study of Graves' ophthalmopathy and Graves' hyperthyroidism (dated by TCRdb to 2016 to 2018). The sequencer was an Illumina HiSeq 2000. For repertoire sequencing, TCR beta CDR3 regions were amplified from RNA transcripts. The first round of RT-PCR was done with HTBI primers and the Qiagen OneStep RT-PCR kit, and was followed by a second round of multiplex PCR, then size selection and purification. TCRdb passed the public sequencing reads through fastp at Q25 and MiXCR, retaining productive beta sequences. Every distinct CDR3 protein forms one entry, paired with its most common genes and DNA. The sample records about 370,000 distinct CDR3 sequences, about a sixth of which are singletons. 2.4% of the sample comes from the top ten. Sequencing was performed on peripheral blood. Every receptor here comes from an adult woman with stable Graves' hyperthyroidism.

In this sample, this clonotype turned up many times. The rearrangement uses TRBV6-5 and TRBJ1-5, with D unclear. From germline, CDR1 is MNHEY and CDR2 SVGAGI. Trimming left V 6 bases short and J 0 bases short, with 9 bases between. The CDR3 covers 14 residues. The CDR3 DNA reads as TGTGCCAGCAGCCAGTGGAATAGCAATCAGCCCCAGCATTTT. This translates into CASSQWNSNQPQHF.

This clonotype has at least ten counts. The chain is built from TRBV6-5 and TRBJ2-2; no clear D. The germline V gene has CDR1 MNHEY and CDR2 SVGAGI. The ends were cut back, 3 bases at V and 7 bases at J, with 9 bases in the middle. This CDR3 contains 13 residues. CDR3 nucleotides: TGTGCCAGCAGTTATGGGTTCGGCGGGGAGCTGTTTTTT. Translating gives CASSYGFGGELFF.

There are many counts of this clonotype. The gene calls are TRBV5-6 and TRBJ2-7; 11 nucleotides line up with TRBD2. Germline values: CDR1 SGHDT, CDR2 YYEEEE. V was pared by 2 bases and J by 3 bases, with 7 bases of the junction left unmatched. The CDR3 consists of 16 residues. In DNA form, the CDR3 reads TGTGCCAGCAGCTTCCCACCGGGACTAGCGGTCTACGAGCAGTACTTC. Protein sequence: CASSFPPGLAVYEQYF.

This clonotype was seen at least ten times. The rearrangement links TRBV12-3 or TRBV12-4 to TRBJ1-2, with a tentative D call TRBD1 (5 bases). The V and J ends lost 5 bases and 3 bases respectively, with 13 bases between them. CDR3 size: 14 residues. DNA of the CDR3: TGTGCCAGCAGTCCCCGACAGACGGACTATGGCTACACCTTC. This translates into CASSPRQTDYGYTF.

For this clonotype: The junction and the germline gene differ at one end; a read error may be behind it. In nucleotides, the CDR3 is TGTGCCAGCAGTCTCAGGGTTGAGCAGCCTCAGCATTTT. Translating gives CASSLRVEQPQHF. V usage is TRBV2 and J usage is TRBJ1-5; tentative D call: TRBD1 (5 bases). CDR3 length: 13 amino acids. Germline V CDR1 and CDR2: SNHLY, FYNNEI.

This clonotype was seen a few times. V usage is TRBV11-1 and J usage is TRBJ2-7, with 9 nucleotides matching TRBD1. The CDR3 has 16 residues. Germline V gene data show CDR1 as SGHAT and CDR2 as FQDESV (reference sequence). V shed 4 bases, J shed 5 bases, and the junction held 12 bases outside the gene matches. CDR3 in amino acids: CASSSHDGQGINEQYF. The DNA for the CDR3 is TGTGCCAGCAGCTCCCACGACGGACAGGGGATAAACGAGCAGTACTTC.

This clonotype was observed once. This chain uses TRBV12-3 or TRBV12-4 with TRBJ2-6, with a tentative D call TRBD2 (7 bases). The germline V and J ends were trimmed by 7 bases and 0 bases, with 16 bases remaining between them. The CDR3 has 17 residues. The CDR3, as DNA: TGTGCCAGCACCCTGAGGGGGGGGCTCTCTGGGGCCAACGTCCTGACTTTC. Amino acid sequence: CASTLRGGLSGANVLTF.

The chain employs TRBV12-5 and TRBJ1-1, with unresolved D. Germline lookup yields CDR1 LGHNT and CDR2 FRNRAP. The CDR3 length is 17 residues. The V and J ends lost 3 bases and 2 bases respectively, with 19 bases between them. The CDR3 protein is CASGFTPPGPVNTEAFF. CDR3 nucleotide sequence: TGTGCTAGTGGTTTCACACCCCCCGGACCGGTAAACACTGAAGCTTTCTTT.

This clonotype was seen at least ten times. The V gene is TRBV9, the J gene TRBJ1-6, with D unresolved. V shed 0 bases and J shed 0 bases, with 7 bases lying between them. Germline loops: CDR1 SGDLS, CDR2 YYNGEE. This CDR3 comprises 16 residues. The CDR3 DNA follows: TGTGCCAGCAGCGTAGGGGCGGCCTCCTATAATTCACCCCTCCACTTT. It translates to CASSVGAASYNSPLHF.

This chain uses TRBV12-3 or TRBV12-4 with TRBJ1-3; a weak D match, TRBD1 (5 bases). This CDR3 spans 15 amino acids. Trimming stripped 2 bases from V and 2 bases from J, with 10 bases between. CDR3 bases: TGTGCCAGCAGTTTAAGGAGCAGGGCTGGAAACACCATATATTTT. Translation: CASSLRSRAGNTIYF.

This clonotype has ten or more counts. The gene calls are TRBV6-5 and TRBJ2-5; D perhaps matches TRBD1 (5 bases). V lost 2 bases, J lost 5 bases, and 15 bases lay in between. Germline-derived CDR1 and CDR2 are MNHEY and SVGAGI. The CDR3 runs 15 residues. CDR3 nucleotide sequence: TGTGCCAGCAGTTACCGGTTTGGGGCCCGGGAGACCCAGTACTTC. It yields the protein CASSYRFGARETQYF.

This clonotype appeared many times. CDR3 bases: TGTGCCAGCAGCTTAGGAGTAGGGCCTGAAGGAAACACCATATATTTT. It specifies CASSLGVGPEGNTIYF. This sequence joins TRBV11-2 and TRBJ1-3, with D unclear. This CDR3 comprises 16 residues. Trimming stripped 1 base from V and 4 bases from J, with 14 bases between. CDR1 is SGHAT, CDR2 FQNNGV, per germline.

The rearrangement joins TRBV12-3 or TRBV12-4 to TRBJ1-3; no definite D call. The CDR3 has 15 residues. V lost 6 bases, J lost 0 bases, and 12 bases lay in between. The CDR3 bases are TGTGCCAGCAGGGTTCAGGATACCTCTGGAAACACCATATATTTT. It specifies CASRVQDTSGNTIYF.

This clonotype appeared many times. The chain couples TRBV12-3 or TRBV12-4 to TRBJ2-4; D is uncertain. CDR3 length: 15 residues. The ends were cut back, 3 bases at V and 0 bases at J, with 9 bases in the middle. The CDR3 protein is CASSFHQLAKNIQYF. The CDR3 nucleotides read TGTGCCAGCAGTTTTCACCAGCTAGCCAAAAACATTCAGTACTTC.

This clonotype turned up a few times. Since a much larger clone is just one base distant, this may be a read error. This CDR3 is CANSPELAGEQYF. The CDR3 DNA sequence: TGTGCCAACTCGCCGGAACTAGCGGGCGAGCAGTACTTC. The rearrangement links TRBV18 to TRBJ2-7; 9 bases map to TRBD2. Germline lookup yields CDR1 KGHSH and CDR2 LQKENI. After removal of 10 bases from V and 6 bases from J, the junction contained 10 bases not matched to a gene. The CDR3 spans 13 residues.

Of note for this clonotype: This could be a read error, since a much larger clone is one nucleotide away. The CDR3 DNA reads as TGCAGTGCTCTCGGACTAGCGGGAGCGGGGGGGGCCAAAAACATTAAGTACTTC. Protein sequence: CSALGLAGAGGAKNIKYF. This chain connects TRBV20-1 to TRBJ2-4; 13 nucleotides align to TRBD2. This CDR3 is built from 18 residues. Germline V gene lookup returns CDR1 DFQATT and CDR2 SNEGSKA (reference sequence).

This clonotype was found many times. The chain carries TRBV11-2 and TRBJ2-7; TRBD2 matches at 9 bases. The CDR3 is made up of 15 amino acids. J lost 5 bases, V lost 5 bases, and 10 bases had no gene match. From germline, CDR1 is SGHAT and CDR2 FQNNGV. The CDR3 spells CASSRRGSSGDEQYF. The CDR3 DNA sequence: TGTGCCAGCAGCCGAAGAGGTTCTAGCGGGGACGAGCAGTACTTC.

This clonotype was counted many times. The chain couples TRBV10-2 to TRBJ2-5, with TRBD2 matching over 7 bases. The germline CDR1 and CDR2 sequences are WSHSY and SAAADI. This CDR3 comprises 15 residues. The ends lost 7 bases at V and 3 bases at J; junction bases unmatched: 11. The CDR3 protein is CASKRVAGHKETQYF. The CDR3 DNA follows: TGCGCCAGCAAACGGGTAGCGGGCCACAAAGAGACCCAGTACTTC.

Ten or more counts support this clonotype. This chain uses TRBV19 with TRBJ2-2; 11 nucleotides agree with TRBD2. V lost 9 bases and J lost 7; bases outside the gene matches: 10. This CDR3 has 15 residues. The germline gives CDR1 LNHDA, CDR2 SQIVND (reference sequence). The CDR3, as DNA: TGTGCCAGCTTCGGCGGGACTAGCGGCGGCGGGGAGCTGTTTTTT. Translating gives CASFGGTSGGGELFF.

Concerning this clonotype itself: A junction boundary mismatches the germline segment, possibly from a read error. The chain recombines TRBV7-9 with TRBJ2-5; the D call may be TRBD1 or TRBD2 (6 bases each). Germline V gives CDR1 SEHNR, CDR2 FQNEAQ (reference sequence). The CDR3 length is 14 residues. CDR3: CVSSPGDSRETQYF. The CDR3 DNA reads as TGTGTCAGCAGTCCAGGGGACTCCCGGGAGACCCAGTACTTC.

This clonotype came up many times. The junction shows a germline mismatch at one end, possibly a read error. The chain uses TRBV24-1 and TRBJ2-5; TRBD2 is a possible D gene (5 bases). This CDR3 is built from 13 residues. CDR1 and CDR2 (germline): KGHDR, SFDVKD. The CDR3 DNA reads TGTGCCACCAGTGGAGGGTACCAAGAGATCCAGTACTTC. Protein: CATSGGYQEIQYF.

This clonotype has ten or more counts. The chain couples TRBV4-1 to TRBJ2-7, with 10 positions matching TRBD2. This CDR3 comprises 16 residues. Per germline, CDR1 MGHRA and CDR2 YSYEKL. V dropped 6 bases and J dropped 4; count of bases not matched to a gene: 12. The CDR3 loop is CASRPRLAGDAYEQYF. The CDR3 nucleotides read TGCGCCAGCAGACCTCGGCTAGCGGGAGATGCGTACGAGCAGTACTTC.

This clonotype was observed many times. This chain links TRBV24-1 with TRBJ1-1, with D possibly TRBD1 on 6 matching bases. Trimming pared 9 bases from V and 3 bases from J, leaving 7 bases between. CDR3 length equals 11 residues. Per germline, CDR1 KGHDR and CDR2 SFDVKD. The CDR3 here is CATGQYTEAFF. The CDR3 DNA sequence: TGTGCCACCGGACAGTACACTGAAGCTTTCTTT.

This sequence joins TRBV29-1 and TRBJ1-3; the D is unclear. Looked up from germline, CDR1 is SQVTM and CDR2 is ANQGSEA. The V and J ends lost 6 bases and 5 bases respectively, with 8 bases between them. CDR3 length: 11 amino acids. The CDR3 region is CSVDLRNTIYF. Here the CDR3 DNA reads TGCAGCGTCGACCTCAGAAACACCATATATTTT.

This clonotype showed up many times. The rearrangement joins TRBV6-5 to TRBJ1-2; 9 bases are a match to TRBD1. With 5 bases clipped from V and 4 bases from J, the junction kept 8 bases outside the gene matches. Germline loops: CDR1 MNHEY, CDR2 SVGAGI. The CDR3 spans 15 residues. The CDR3 bases are TGTGCCAGCAGTAGCGGGACAGGGTCCTTCTATGGCTACACCTTC. Amino acids: CASSSGTGSFYGYTF.

This clonotype was seen many times. The chain has TRBV7-6 and TRBJ2-4; 7 bases line up with TRBD1. The CDR3 totals 15 residues. Germline assignment: CDR1 SGHVS and CDR2 FNYEAQ. V dropped 6 bases and J dropped 6; count of bases not matched to a gene: 11. CDR3 in DNA: TGTGCCAGCAGTCGCGACCCGGGACAGACAAACATTCAGTACTTC. Protein product: CASSRDPGQTNIQYF.

At least ten counts were recorded for this clonotype. This chain connects TRBV4-3 to TRBJ1-6, with D maybe TRBD1 (5 bases). Germline V gives CDR1 LGHNA, CDR2 YSLEER. The length of the CDR3 is 15 residues. Trimming pared 2 bases from V and 8 bases from J, leaving 13 bases between. The CDR3 bases are TGCGCCAGCAGCCAATCGAGCTTGGGGGATTCACCCCTCCACTTT. Encoded protein: CASSQSSLGDSPLHF.

This clonotype was detected ten times or more. The chain uses TRBV28 and TRBJ2-7; 9 nucleotides agree with TRBD1. Unmatched junction bases numbered 8, after V lost 8 bases and J lost 3 bases. The CDR3 loop spans 14 amino acids. Germline V gene lookup returns CDR1 MDHEN and CDR2 SYDVKM. The CDR3 here is CASRGTGRGYEQYF. In nucleotides, the CDR3 is TGTGCCAGCCGAGGGACAGGGAGAGGCTACGAGCAGTACTTC.

This clonotype showed up many times. The chain links TRBV28 to TRBJ2-7; TRBD2 aligns across 15 bases. This CDR3 comprises 17 residues. In germline, CDR1 is MDHEN, CDR2 SYDVKM. V lost 4 bases and J lost 0; bases outside the gene matches: 4. CDR3 in DNA: TGTGCCAGCAGTTCCGGACTAGCGGGAGGGAGCTCCTACGAGCAGTACTTC. Amino acids: CASSSGLAGGSSYEQYF. The full variable domain, with the rest looked up from reference TRBV28 and TRBJ2-7, is DVKVTQSSRYLVKRTGEKVFLECVQDMDHENMFWYRQDPGLGLRLIYFSYDVKMKEKGDIPEGYSVSREKKERFSLILESASTNQTSMYLCASSSGLAGGSSYEQYFGPGTRLTVT.

This clonotype was found many times. This chain links TRBV10-3 with TRBJ1-1; D is perhaps TRBD1 (5 bases). Germline lookup yields CDR1 ENHRY and CDR2 SYGVKD. The V and J ends lost 6 bases and 4 bases respectively, with 15 bases between them. This CDR3 is built from 14 residues. CDR3 loop: CAIRETARGTEAFF. The CDR3 region has the DNA TGTGCCATCAGAGAGACAGCCCGGGGCACTGAAGCTTTCTTT.

In the case of this clonotype: The germline gene is not matched at one end of the junction; a read error may be the cause. This chain links TRBV12-3 or TRBV12-4 with TRBJ2-7, with TRBD2 matching 10 bases. This CDR3 region has 14 residues. CDR3 nucleotide sequence: TGTGCCAGCAGTCTAGCGGGAGAGGTCACCGAGCAGTACTTC. As protein: CASSLAGEVTEQYF.